Listed below are T cell receptor beta chains from one sample, sequenced in a study of T cells in Graves' hyperthyroidism and ophthalmopathy. A single record per CDR3 protein comes from TCRdb applying MiXCR to the multiplex PCR reads. The sample holds 340,000 or so distinct CDR3 sequences; 15% to 20% are singletons and the top ten take around 50%. Specimen: blood. These TCRs come from a woman in her fifties or sixties with Graves' hyperthyroidism. The CDR3 runs from the conserved cysteine through the conserved F or W. D genes are given only for firm matches. Size is stated for part of the rows, as once, few or many counts, or as a class when the clone is expanded.

size: many
D: .
V: TRBV30
J: TRBJ1-1
CDR3: CAWSPGVGTEAFF
DNA: TGTGCCTGGAGTCCGGGGGTCGGCACTGAAGCTTTCTTT

size: few
D: .
V: TRBV29-1
J: TRBJ2-1
CDR3: CSVEGGYSYNEQFF
DNA: TGCAGCGTTGAAGGAGGGTATTCCTACAATGAGCAGTTCTTC

size: few
D: .
V: TRBV11-3
J: TRBJ2-1
CDR3: CASSPGRGEQFF
DNA: TGTGCCAGCAGCCCCGGTCGGGGTGAGCAGTTCTTC

size: .
D: .
V: TRBV12-3/TRBV12-4
J: TRBJ1-6
CDR3: CASSFREAGAGSPLHF
DNA: TGTGCCAGCAGTTTTAGGGAGGCAGGGGCTGGTTCACCCCTCCACTTT

size: .
D: .
V: TRBV7-9
J: TRBJ2-2
CDR3: CASSSPTGRLFF
DNA: TGTGCCAGCAGCTCGCCGACCGGGCGTCTGTTTTTT

size: few
D: .
V: TRBV15
J: TRBJ1-5
CDR3: CATSRDATGSSNQPQHF
DNA: TGTGCCACCAGCAGAGATGCGACAGGCAGTAGCAATCAGCCCCAGCATTTT

size: few
D: .
V: TRBV20-1
J: TRBJ1-5
CDR3: CSASTGTLGNQPQHF
DNA: TGCAGTGCTAGTACCGGGACATTGGGCAATCAGCCCCAGCATTTT

size: .
D: .
V: TRBV20-1
J: TRBJ1-1
CDR3: CSAGAHLNTEAFF
DNA: TGCAGTGCTGGGGCACACCTGAACACTGAAGCTTTCTTT

size: few
D: TRBD2
V: TRBV20-1
J: TRBJ2-1
CDR3: CSAPTSGRDLREQFF
DNA: TGCAGTGCTCCGACTAGCGGCAGAGACCTGAGAGAGCAGTTCTTC

size: once
D: .
V: TRBV7-6
J: TRBJ2-2
CDR3: CASSPGPGGGELFF
DNA: TGTGCCAGCAGCCCGGGACCCGGCGGCGGGGAGCTGTTTTTT

size: many
D: TRBD2
V: TRBV20-1
J: TRBJ2-1
CDR3: CSAQDGTIYNEQFF
DNA: TGCAGTGCTCAAGATGGGACTATTTACAATGAGCAGTTCTTC

size: many
D: .
V: TRBV11-2
J: TRBJ2-2
CDR3: CASSHLNSIFFRRGANTGELFF
DNA: TGTGCCAGCAGTCACTTAAACTCGATTTTCTTCAGGCGGGGCGCGAACACCGGGGAGCTGTTTTTT

size: many
D: .
V: TRBV7-9
J: TRBJ2-2
CDR3: CASSLETGRNTGELFF
DNA: TGTGCCAGCAGCTTAGAAACTGGAAGAAACACCGGGGAGCTGTTTTTT

size: .
D: TRBD2
V: TRBV20-1
J: TRBJ2-5
CDR3: CSARGTRGSPETQYF
DNA: TGCAGTGCTAGGGGGACTAGGGGTTCCCCAGAGACCCAGTACTTC

size: .
D: .
V: TRBV12-3/TRBV12-4
J: TRBJ2-2
CDR3: CASSFYTGGGTGELFF
DNA: TGTGCCAGCAGTTTTTACACAGGGGGGGGGACCGGGGAGCTGTTTTTT

size: .
D: .
V: TRBV7-2
J: TRBJ2-7
CDR3: CASSLVRGSEQYF
DNA: TGTGCCAGCAGCTTAGTCAGGGGATCCGAGCAGTACTTC

size: many
D: .
V: TRBV7-9
J: TRBJ1-1
CDR3: CASALNMNTEAFF
DNA: TGTGCCAGCGCTCTGAACATGAACACTGAAGCTTTCTTT

size: .
D: TRBD2
V: TRBV7-3
J: TRBJ2-1
CDR3: CASSLVAGGVNEQFF
DNA: TGTGCCAGCAGCTTAGTAGCGGGGGGGGTCAATGAGCAGTTCTTC

size: many
D: TRBD2
V: TRBV28
J: TRBJ2-3
CDR3: CAEAFRAGGPDDTQYF
DNA: TGTGCCGAGGCGTTTCGGGCGGGAGGGCCGGACGATACGCAGTATTTT

size: few
D: .
V: TRBV7-8
J: TRBJ2-2
CDR3: CASSLVLPGENTGELFF
DNA: TGTGCCAGCAGCTTAGTTCTGCCAGGGGAGAACACCGGGGAGCTGTTTTTT

size: .
D: .
V: TRBV19
J: TRBJ2-2
CDR3: CASSPWAASGTGELFF
DNA: TGTGCCAGTAGTCCGTGGGCAGCGAGCGGAACCGGGGAGCTGTTTTTT

size: many
D: TRBD1
V: TRBV6-2/TRBV6-3
J: TRBJ1-2
CDR3: CASSHGTDYGYTF
DNA: TGTGCCAGCAGCCATGGGACAGATTATGGCTACACCTTC